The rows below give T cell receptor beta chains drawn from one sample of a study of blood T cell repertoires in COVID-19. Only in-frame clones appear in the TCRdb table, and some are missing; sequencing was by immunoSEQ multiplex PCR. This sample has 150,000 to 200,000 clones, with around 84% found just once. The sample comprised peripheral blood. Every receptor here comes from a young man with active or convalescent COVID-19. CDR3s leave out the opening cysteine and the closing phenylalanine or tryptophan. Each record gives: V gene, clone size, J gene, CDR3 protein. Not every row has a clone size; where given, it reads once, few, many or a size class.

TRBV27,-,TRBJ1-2,ASSFKPGGYYGYT
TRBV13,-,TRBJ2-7,ASSLGPVGLAGGQY
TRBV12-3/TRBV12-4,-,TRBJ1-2,ASSPRTGLGYT
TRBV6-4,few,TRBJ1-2,ASSNTGEYGYT
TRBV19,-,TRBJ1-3,ATIEREGMTGNTIY
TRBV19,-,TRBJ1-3,ASSRGQAISSGNTIY
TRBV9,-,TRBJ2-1,ASSPPWTGGNEQF
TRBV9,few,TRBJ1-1,ASSVISGAREAF
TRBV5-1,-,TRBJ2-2,ASSILAGANTGELF
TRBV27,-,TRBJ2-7,ASSILAGGYEQY
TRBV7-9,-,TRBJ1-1,ASSHSGTVFPEAF
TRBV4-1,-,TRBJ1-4,ASSQGRQLNNEKLF
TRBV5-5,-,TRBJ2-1,ASSLPQGAYNEQF
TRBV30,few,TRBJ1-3,AWRSRESGNTIY
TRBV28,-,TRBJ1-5,ASSLFSREPQH
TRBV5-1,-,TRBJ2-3,ASSSGLTSYTDTQY
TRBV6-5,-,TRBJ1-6,ATSRDYNSPLH
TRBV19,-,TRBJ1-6,ASSTTTGLGMALH
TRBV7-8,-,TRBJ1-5,ASSLGQGGGYSNQPQH
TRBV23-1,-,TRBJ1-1,ASSRQQGKNTEAF
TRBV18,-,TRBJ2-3,ASSHSSGDRGADTQY
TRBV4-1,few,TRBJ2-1,ASSQDHPAIAAYNEQF
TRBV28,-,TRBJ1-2,ASSLDREGYT
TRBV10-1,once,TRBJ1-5,ASSELGGQPQH
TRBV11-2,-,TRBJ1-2,ASSLYDPGDYGYT
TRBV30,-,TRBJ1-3,AWSTSSGNTIY
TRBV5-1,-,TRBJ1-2,ASSSSGLAGYT
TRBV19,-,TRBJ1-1,ASSIGGTPNTEAF
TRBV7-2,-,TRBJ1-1,ASSYPDRGPAF
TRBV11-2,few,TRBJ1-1,ASSPGQGVSGTEAF
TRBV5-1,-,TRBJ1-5,ASSLEGQGNQPQH
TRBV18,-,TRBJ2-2,ASSLDRDRVSGELF
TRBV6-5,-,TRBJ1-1,ASSYSGSGNTEAF
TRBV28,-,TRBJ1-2,ASSLGTGMLHGYT
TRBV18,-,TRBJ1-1,ASSTGENTEAF
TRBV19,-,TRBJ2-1,ASRPGLAGVREQF
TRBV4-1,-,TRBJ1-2,ASSPPQGAAYYGYT
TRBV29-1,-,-,SVEDRQGRYEQY
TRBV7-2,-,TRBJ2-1,ASIAGYYNEQF
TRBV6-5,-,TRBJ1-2,ASSLSGTGTYGYT
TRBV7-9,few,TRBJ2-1,ASRLGSGTSDYNEQF
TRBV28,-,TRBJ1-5,ASWGGGTGSNQPQH
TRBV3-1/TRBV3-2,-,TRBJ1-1,ASSLRDRRTEAF
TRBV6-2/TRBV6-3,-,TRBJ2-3,ASSSSGRARTDTQY
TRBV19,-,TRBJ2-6,ASSGDSEVNVLT
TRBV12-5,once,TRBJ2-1,ASGTDRGSVDEQF
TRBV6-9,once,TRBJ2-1,ASEGLAGADNEQF
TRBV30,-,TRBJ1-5,AWSLPGGSQPQH
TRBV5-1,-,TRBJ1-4,ASSPAGRANEKLF
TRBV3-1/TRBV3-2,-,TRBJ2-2,ASSHADVGELF
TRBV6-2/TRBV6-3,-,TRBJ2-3,ASSYPGLAGPTDTQY
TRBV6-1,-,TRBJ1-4,ASSDWTHLNEKLF
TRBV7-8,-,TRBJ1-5,ASSTWTGLVGQPQH
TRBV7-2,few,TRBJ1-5,ASSLGLDQPQH
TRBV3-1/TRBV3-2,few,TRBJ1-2,ASSLSGTAYYGYT
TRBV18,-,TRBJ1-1,ASSRQGQNTEAF
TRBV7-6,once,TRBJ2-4,ASSPRDREQAKNIQY
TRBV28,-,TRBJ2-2,ASHSGGAANTGELF
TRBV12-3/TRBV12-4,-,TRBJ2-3,AMGTGSTDTQY